This T cell receptor beta chain was identified during a study of Ad26.COV2.S vaccination and SARS-CoV-2 variants. Study-wide background: The Ad26.COV2.S arm of the COV1001 trial was where the donor was placed. Study-wide points: Among vaccine recipients, spike-specific TCR breadth exceeded that of placebo recipients. Spike-specific responses of CD8+ and CD4+ T cells were reported to display substantial breadth after vaccination.

TCRdb's table, derived via immunoSEQ multiplex PCR, lists solely in-frame clones and lacks some. The sample records 300,000 to 500,000 clones, around nine tenths being singletons. The germline V gene has CDR1 WNHNN and CDR2 SYGVQD (reference sequence). The V and J ends lost 4 bases and 5 bases respectively, with 11 bases between them. The CDR3 is 13 residues long. Sample treatment: some 19 received Ad26.COV2.S at low or high dose, single or two shots; about 5 received placebo; per-sample allocation not given. Day 63 after the first injection of vaccine or placebo was the sampling time. An adult aged 18-55 years in Boston served as the donor. On this clone: Antigen specificity is unknown.

The sequencing used peripheral blood, collected in a trial of Ad26.COV2.S vaccine versus placebo. The TCR originated in a person aged 18 to 59 who received the Ad26.COV2.S COVID-19 vaccine or a placebo. V is TRBV10-1 and J is TRBJ1-2; D is unclear. CDR3 coding DNA: TGCGCCAGCAGTGTTTCAGCGGGGTATGGCTACACCTTC. Translation gives CASSVSAGYGYTF.